The next 14 T cell receptor beta chains were all read from a single sample in a study of technical replicates of blood from several donors. Method: immunoSEQ multiplex PCR; TCRdb's copy keeps in-frame clones and lacks some. The sample shows about 88,000 clones, roughly 92% of them seen only once. The sequenced material came from T cells isolated from PBMCs. The receptors here all came from a human donor in good health.

The chain has TRBV27 and TRBJ1-1; D is ambiguous. Trimming left V 4 bases short and J 4 bases short, with 25 bases between. In germline, CDR1 is MNHEY, CDR2 SMNVEV (reference sequence). The CDR3 extends over 18 amino acids. CDR3 residues: CASSYVPGLHETFTEAFF. The DNA for the CDR3 is TGTGCCAGCAGTTACGTACCGGGTCTACACGAAACATTCACTGAAGCTTTCTTT.

The chain combines TRBV19 with TRBJ2-7; no clear D. V lost 5 bases to trimming and J lost 3 bases, with 8 bases between them. CDR3 length: 12 residues. Germline CDR1 is LNHDA and CDR2 is SQIVND (reference sequence). The CDR3 protein is CASSGSNYEQYF. The DNA for the CDR3 is TGTGCCAGTAGTGGTAGCAACTACGAGCAGTACTTC.

V usage is TRBV11-2 and J usage is TRBJ1-3; D possibly corresponds to TRBD1 (5 bases). In germline, CDR1 is SGHAT, CDR2 FQNNGV. The CDR3 has 18 amino acids. Trimming cost V 2 bases and J 0 bases, with 17 bases left between them. The CDR3 region is CASSLYGGSANSGNTIYF. As DNA, the CDR3 is TGTGCCAGCAGCTTATACGGGGGGAGCGCAAACTCTGGAAACACCATATATTTT.

The chain employs TRBV9 and TRBJ2-1; D is possibly TRBD2 (7 bases). The CDR3 is 15 residues long. Germline V lookup: CDR1 SGDLS, CDR2 YYNGEE. V was pared by 3 bases and J by 6 bases, with 16 bases between. The CDR3 bases are TGTGCCAGCAGCGACCAGACTAGGGGGGGCAATGAGCAGTTCTTC. This translates into CASSDQTRGGNEQFF.

The chain employs TRBV2 and TRBJ1-2, with D possibly being TRBD1 (6 bases). Per the germline V gene, CDR1 is SNHLY and CDR2 is FYNNEI. This CDR3 spans 13 amino acids. The V end lost 6 bases, the J end lost 0 bases, and 8 bases lay between the germline ends. In nucleotides, the CDR3 is TGTGCCAGCAGAGGACAGCCTAACTATGGCTACACCTTC. This translates into CASRGQPNYGYTF.

This chain joins TRBV7-6 and TRBJ2-7; 7 bases are a match to TRBD1. J gave up 3 bases and V 4 bases, and 6 bases lay outside the gene matches. The CDR3 has 14 amino acids. Germline assignment: CDR1 SGHVS and CDR2 FNYEAQ. The CDR3 protein is CASSSQGDSYEQYF. The DNA of the CDR3 is TGTGCCAGCAGCTCACAAGGGGACAGCTACGAGCAGTACTTC.

This clone was found once. The CDR3 DNA reads TGCGCCAGCAGCGCATCCGGGACTAGCGGGACTAATGAGCAGTTCTTC. It yields the protein CASSASGTSGTNEQFF. The rearrangement links TRBV4-1 to TRBJ2-1; TRBD2 matches at 13 bases. V shed 5 bases, J shed 7 bases, and the junction held 8 bases outside the gene matches. The CDR3 consists of 16 residues. CDR1 MGHRA and CDR2 YSYEKL come from the germline V gene.

This chain links TRBV19 with TRBJ2-7, with D maybe TRBD2 (5 bases). CDR1 and CDR2 (germline): LNHDA, SQIVND (reference sequence). The germline V and J ends were trimmed by 5 bases and 1 base, with 9 bases remaining between them. CDR3 size: 13 residues. This chain's CDR3 is CASSRGKSYEQYF. In DNA form, the CDR3 reads TGTGCCAGTAGTCGAGGGAAGTCCTACGAGCAGTACTTC.

The chain links TRBV5-1 to TRBJ2-2; possible D gene TRBD1, 6 bases. Trimming pared 2 bases from V and 0 bases from J, leaving 8 bases between. Germline V lookup: CDR1 SGHRS, CDR2 YFSETQ. The CDR3 loop spans 15 amino acids. DNA for the CDR3: TGCGCCAGCAGCTTAAGGACAGCGAACACCGGGGAGCTGTTTTTT. Amino acids: CASSLRTANTGELFF.

The chain carries TRBV5-1 and TRBJ2-7; D may be TRBD2 (5 bases). The V end was cut by 4 bases, the J end by 3 bases, with 17 bases between. Per the germline V gene, CDR1 is SGHRS and CDR2 is YFSETQ. The CDR3 spans 15 residues. CDR3: CASSPDVGGGYEQYF. DNA of the CDR3: TGCGCCAGCAGCCCGGACGTGGGTGGAGGCTACGAGCAGTACTTC.

This sequence joins TRBV12-5 and TRBJ2-7; D is perhaps TRBD1 (6 bases). V was clipped by 4 bases and J by 5 bases, with 9 bases between them. The CDR3 sequence is 12 residues long. The germline V gene has CDR1 LGHNT and CDR2 FRNRAP. The CDR3 loop is CASGWTAHEQYF. CDR3 bases: TGTGCTAGTGGTTGGACAGCCCACGAGCAGTACTTC.

This sequence joins TRBV7-9 and TRBJ1-5, with 8 bases that match TRBD1. V was clipped by 0 bases and J by 6 bases; unmatched bases: 16. Germline CDR1 SEHNR, CDR2 FQNEAQ (reference sequence). This CDR3 spans 19 amino acids. The CDR3, as DNA: TGTGCCAGCAGCTTAGCAAGGTCCGCGGACAGGGCACGGAGTCAGCCCCAGCATTTT. Translation gives CASSLARSADRARSQPQHF.

This clone is a singleton in its sample. This rearrangement joins TRBV6-1 to TRBJ1-2, with unresolved D. Germline lookup yields CDR1 MNHNS and CDR2 SASEGT. V was trimmed by 4 bases and J by 6 bases, leaving 21 bases between them. This CDR3 contains 16 residues. CDR3 region: CASSAAASLSQDGYTF. The CDR3 DNA reads as TGTGCCAGCAGTGCTGCAGCCTCGTTAAGTCAGGATGGCTACACCTTC.

This clone was counted between two and nine times. This chain connects TRBV7-6 to TRBJ1-1; D uncertain. The germline V gene encodes CDR1 SGHVS and CDR2 FNYEAQ. V was cut by 3 bases and J by 7 bases, with 12 bases left in between. This CDR3 contains 13 residues. The CDR3 DNA is TGTGCCAGCAGCTTTGGGCCGATCGATGAAGCTTTCTTT. Translated: CASSFGPIDEAFF.